This T cell receptor (beta chain) originates from a study of T cell changes during pregnancy in multiple sclerosis (dated by TCRdb to about 2019). Concerning the study at large: The study examined how the T cell repertoire changed over the course of pregnancy in women with multiple sclerosis.

From the germline V gene, CDR1 is MGHRA and CDR2 is YSYEKL. Trimming removed 1 base from V and 8 bases from J; the gene matches leave 10 bases unexplained. The CDR3 runs 16 amino acids, cysteine and phenylalanine included. The retained sequence is limited to the CDR3, 48 bases, with the frame set at the first base. As to this clone: Its recognized antigen is unknown. Base qualities are not at hand, and no much larger clone is one base apart.

Library construction relied on the immunoSEQ multiplex PCR assay. Not all clones reach the TCRdb copy of this immuneACCESS table, which keeps in-frame sequences only. Checked studies attribute under half of the gap to unresolved V genes and leave the rest unexplained. In this sample the table shows about 30,000 clones, about nine tenths of which occur a single time. About 4.5% of the sample is taken by the ten largest. Sequences were derived from CD8+ T cells from peripheral blood mononuclear cells, sampled in the second trimester of pregnancy. This clonotype was sampled from a female donor with multiple sclerosis, enrolled in a pregnancy study. The V and J segments used are TRBV4-1 and TRBJ1-2, with 10 middle bases fitting TRBD1. The nucleotides read TGCGCCAGCAGCCAAGGGGCCCGGACAGGGGGTTTGGGCTACACCTTC. It codes for CASSQGARTGGLGYTF.